This TCR beta chain was recovered during a study of molecular identifiers for immune sequencing clone quantification. Findings of the study overall: Even with one million naive cells present, spiked Jurkat TCR RNA from one cell was reportedly detectable.

This clonotype came up many times. Its antigen is not identified. The CDR3 sequence is 14 residues long. Deletions cut 3 bases from V and 1 base from J, with 10 bases between. Germline V CDR1 and CDR2: LGHNA, YSLEER. TCRdb fed the PCR reads into MiXCR, producing one record per CDR3 protein. The sample consists of about 640,000 distinct CDR3 sequences, about 20% of them appearing once. V is TRBV4-3 and J is TRBJ2-7, with no clear D. This TCR was sampled from a human donor in good health. Some libraries in this study had Jurkat cell RNA spiked in. Sequencing used naive CD8+ T cells from blood, with Jurkat cell RNA spiked in. Subset indicated: FACS-sorted CD8+CD4-CCR7+CD45RA+ naive T cells. CDR3: CASSQEWGSYEQYF. The CDR3 nucleotides read TGCGCCAGCAGCCAGGAGTGGGGTTCCTACGAGCAGTACTTC.